Presented here are 25 T cell receptor beta chains from one specimen sequenced in a study of blood T cell repertoires in COVID-19. The repertoire was sequenced with immunoSEQ multiplex PCR; TCRdb's copy has only in-frame clones and lacks some. The profile shows over 200,000 clones, nearly 90% of them singletons. Material for sequencing was PBMCs or T cells enriched from blood (not recorded which). The receptors come from a man younger than 45 who had recovered from COVID-19.

This clone appeared a few times. The J gene is TRBJ2-7, the V gene TRBV3-1 (or the pseudogene TRBV3-2), with TRBD2 matching 12 bases. The V gene's germline CDR1 is LGHDT and CDR2 YNNKEL (reference sequence). After removal of 0 bases from V and 4 bases from J, the junction contained 10 bases not matched to a gene. This CDR3 is 18 amino acids long. DNA of the CDR3: TGTGCCAGCAGCCAAGATTCTTTCGGACTAGCGGGATTTTACGAGCAGTACTTC. Its protein is CASSQDSFGLAGFYEQYF.

This chain uses TRBV5-4 with TRBJ1-1, with D maybe TRBD1 (6 bases). This CDR3 comprises 13 residues. Germline V CDR1 and CDR2: SGHNT, YYREEE (reference sequence). Trimming shortened V by 0 bases and J by 10 bases, and 13 bases separated the two germline ends. CDR3 loop: CASSLEGVKRAFF. The CDR3 coding sequence is TGTGCCAGCAGCTTGGAGGGGGTAAAGAGAGCTTTCTTT.

This clone was counted a few times. The chain couples TRBV7-9 to TRBJ2-3; a possible D gene is TRBD2 (5 bases). V was cut by 5 bases and J by 2 bases, with 23 bases left in between. The CDR3 runs to 18 residues. The V gene's germline CDR1 is SEHNR and CDR2 FQNEAQ (reference sequence). DNA for the CDR3: TGTGCCAGCAGCCCAGCGGTAGGAGTCCGTAAGAACACAGATACGCAGTATTTT. Translation: CASSPAVGVRKNTDTQYF.

The chain links TRBV7-3 to TRBJ2-1; possibly TRBD1 for D (6 bases). V was shortened by 5 bases and J by 8 bases, with 10 bases between the two germline ends. The CDR3 spans 12 residues. CDR1 is SGHTA, CDR2 FQGTGA, per germline. The CDR3: CASSKQGDEQFF. The DNA of the CDR3 is TGTGCCAGCAGCAAACAGGGCGATGAGCAGTTCTTC. The full variable domain, with the rest looked up from reference TRBV7-3 and TRBJ2-1, is GAGVSQTPSNKVTEKGKYVELRCDPISGHTALYWYRQSLGQGPEFLIYFQGTGAADDSGLPNDRFFAVRPEGSVSTLKIQRTERGDSAVYLCASSKQGDEQFFGPGTRLTVL.

V and J are TRBV27 and TRBJ1-5, with D uncertain. V was cut by 3 bases and J by 3 bases, with 3 bases left in between. The CDR3 totals 12 residues. The germline CDR1 and CDR2 sequences are MNHEY and SMNVEV (reference sequence). The DNA of the CDR3 is TGTGCCAGCAGTTTTATCAATCAGCCCCAGCATTTT. Translation: CASSFINQPQHF.

This chain uses TRBV21-1 with TRBJ2-2; the D call of TRBD2 is as the table states it, not checked on the DNA. TRBV21-1 is flagged as a pseudogene. This CDR3 comprises 18 residues. This CDR3 reads CASSNWTSGRVYTGELFF. CDR3 DNA: TGTGCCAGCAGCAATTGGACTAGCGGGAGGGTTTACACCGGGGAGCTGTTTTTT.

The chain has TRBV7-6 and TRBJ1-2; 7 positions match TRBD1. CDR1 and CDR2 (germline): SGHVS, FNYEAQ. After removal of 5 bases from V and 4 bases from J, the junction contained 4 bases not matched to a gene. The CDR3 extends over 13 amino acids. CDR3 sequence (DNA): TGTGCCAGCAGCCAGACAGGGTTCTATGGCTACACCTTC. It encodes CASSQTGFYGYTF.

The chain uses TRBV21-1 and TRBJ2-7; TRBD2 is the table's D call, not checked against the DNA. TRBV21-1 is described as a pseudogene. The CDR3 has 13 amino acids. The CDR3 sequence: CASSKPEYYEQYF. The CDR3 coding sequence is TGTGCCAGCAGCAAGCCGGAGTACTACGAGCAGTACTTC.

The chain carries TRBV29-1 and TRBJ1-2; the match to TRBD1 covers 10 bases. V lost 7 bases, J lost 5 bases, and 7 bases stayed unmatched. Germline V gives CDR1 SQVTM, CDR2 ANQGSEA. The CDR3 has 13 amino acids. Here the CDR3 DNA reads TGCAGCGCCCCGACAGGGGGCAATTATGGCTACACCTTC. Translating gives CSAPTGGNYGYTF.

The rearrangement joins TRBV27 to TRBJ2-7; 7 bases agree with TRBD1. V trimming: 4 bases; J trimming: 2 bases; junction bases outside the gene matches: 8. The CDR3 sequence is 15 residues long. From germline, CDR1 is MNHEY and CDR2 SMNVEV (reference sequence). The CDR3 DNA follows: TGTGCCAGCAGTTCCCCGGGACAGACTCCCTACGAGCAGTACTTC. Its protein product is CASSSPGQTPYEQYF.

This chain links TRBV5-6 with TRBJ1-2, with 7 bases aligning to TRBD1. J gave up 3 bases and V 4 bases, and 3 bases lay outside the gene matches. Germline CDR1 and CDR2: SGHDT and YYEEEE. The CDR3 has 13 residues. CDR3 bases: TGTGCCAGCAGCCGAGGGACAGACTATGGCTACACCTTC. Its translation is CASSRGTDYGYTF.

The chain is built from TRBV9 and TRBJ1-6; D not certain. The ends were cut back, 3 bases at V and 6 bases at J, with 7 bases in the middle. CDR3 length: 13 residues. The V gene's germline CDR1 is SGDLS and CDR2 YYNGEE. The CDR3 sequence is CASSERTNSPLHF. The CDR3, as DNA: TGTGCCAGCAGCGAGCGGACTAATTCACCCCTCCACTTT.

The chain is built from TRBV6-5 and TRBJ2-7, with TRBD2 as a possible D gene (6 bases). Germline V gives CDR1 MNHEY, CDR2 SVGAGI. The CDR3 covers 15 residues. The V and J ends lost 0 bases and 7 bases respectively, with 16 bases between them. As DNA, the CDR3 is TGTGCCAGCAGTTACTCGGCGGGGTACCGGGGGGAGCAGTACTTC. Its translation is CASSYSAGYRGEQYF.

The chain uses TRBV5-5 and TRBJ2-3, with D maybe TRBD2 (6 bases). The CDR3 runs to 13 residues. Trimming took 4 bases from V and 5 from J, leaving 11 bases between them. The V gene's germline CDR1 is SGHKS and CDR2 YYEKEE (reference sequence). CDR3 protein: CASSRLGRDTQYF. The CDR3 DNA sequence: TGTGCCAGCAGCCGGCTCGGGAGAGATACGCAGTATTTT.

The CDR3 spells CASSGTGELPYEQYF. CDR3 DNA: TGTGCCAGCAGTGGGACAGGGGAGTTACCCTACGAGCAGTACTTC. The chain links TRBV6-2 or TRBV6-3 to TRBJ2-7; 10 bases map to TRBD1. The CDR3 loop spans 15 amino acids. The junction had 6 bases not matched to a gene; V was cut back by 5 bases and J by 2 bases. Germline V gene sequence: CDR1 MNHEY, CDR2 SVGEGT.

The rearrangement uses TRBV11-2 and TRBJ2-1; 7 bases are a match to TRBD2. V gave up 1 base and J gave up 4 bases; unmatched junction bases: 7. Germline V gene sequence: CDR1 SGHAT, CDR2 FQNNGV. The CDR3 has 16 amino acids. The CDR3 here is CASSLAMGGSYNEQFF. The CDR3 nucleotides are TGTGCCAGCAGCTTAGCTATGGGCGGGAGTTACAATGAGCAGTTCTTC.

Remarks on this clone: The junction differs from germline at one of its ends, possibly a read error. This sequence joins TRBV28 and TRBJ2-3; TRBD2 might be the D (5 bases). Germline CDR1 is MDHEN and CDR2 is SYDVKM. This CDR3 is built from 15 residues. The chain's CDR3 is CANSFERINTDTQYF. The CDR3 bases are TGTGCCAACAGTTTCGAGCGGATTAACACAGATACGCAGTATTTT. Full variable domain (outside the CDR3, taken from reference TRBV28 and TRBJ2-3): DVKVTQSSRYLVKRTGEKVFLECVQDMDHENMFWYRQDPGLGLRLIYFSYDVKMKEKGDIPEGYSVSREKKERFSLILESASTNQTSMYLCANSFERINTDTQYFGPGTRLTVL.

This clone was counted once. The chain recombines TRBV5-4 with TRBJ1-6, with 7 bases fitting TRBD1. The CDR3 is made up of 18 amino acids. The V segment lost 4 bases and the J segment 0 bases; nucleotides outside the gene matches: 10. Germline values: CDR1 SGHNT, CDR2 YYREEE (reference sequence). CDR3 nucleotides: TGTGCCAGCAGCCGACAGGGACAGCTGAGCTCCTATAATTCACCCCTCCACTTT. Its translation is CASSRQGQLSSYNSPLHF.

This clone was counted between two and nine times. The V call is TRBV3-1 (or the pseudogene TRBV3-2), the J call TRBJ1-6; D unresolved. The germline V and J ends were trimmed by 5 bases and 8 bases, with 13 bases remaining between them. CDR3 length equals 14 residues. CDR1 LGHDT and CDR2 YNNKEL come from the germline V gene (reference sequence). CDR3 sequence: CASSIRVNDSPLHF. The CDR3, as DNA: TGTGCCAGCAGCATCCGGGTCAACGATTCACCCCTCCACTTT.

Concerning this clone: Different DNA sequences within this sample yield the same CDR3. The chain has TRBV9 and TRBJ1-6, with D possibly being TRBD1 (6 bases). V was shortened by 4 bases and J by 7 bases, with 15 bases between the two germline ends. The CDR3 consists of 15 residues. CDR1 and CDR2 (germline): SGDLS, YYNGEE. CDR3 in amino acids: CASSPRGGGNSPLHF. In DNA, the CDR3 is TGTGCCAGCAGCCCCCGCGGCGGGGGCAATTCACCCCTCCACTTT.

V gene TRBV28 combines with J gene TRBJ1-5; D might be TRBD1 (5 bases). The V gene lost 7 bases and the J gene lost 9 bases, with 28 bases spanning the gap. CDR1 and CDR2 (germline): MDHEN, SYDVKM. This CDR3 contains 17 residues. The CDR3 sequence is CASKTTLGASNTGPQHF. The CDR3 DNA follows: TGTGCCAGCAAAACCACCCTAGGGGCCTCAAACACCGGGCCCCAGCATTTT. Full variable domain (missing parts from reference TRBV28 and TRBJ1-5): DVKVTQSSRYLVKRTGEKVFLECVQDMDHENMFWYRQDPGLGLRLIYFSYDVKMKEKGDIPEGYSVSREKKERFSLILESASTNQTSMYLCASKTTLGASNTGPQHFGDGTRLSIL.

This clone was found once. The chain joins TRBV19 to TRBJ1-1, with D tentatively TRBD1 (5 bases). Trimming shortened V by 3 bases and J by 4 bases, and 15 bases separated the two germline ends. The CDR3 has 15 residues. Germline V CDR1 and CDR2: LNHDA, SQIVND (reference sequence). CDR3 bases: TGTGCCAGTAGTATTCCTCTGGGGAGGGGCACTGAAGCTTTCTTT. Translation gives CASSIPLGRGTEAFF.

This chain connects TRBV7-5 to TRBJ2-2; the table names TRBD2, a call not compared with the DNA. TRBV7-5 has pseudogene status. The CDR3 has 21 residues. The chain's CDR3 is CVRSLVRVSLAGGPNTGELFF. The DNA of the CDR3 is TGTGTCAGAAGCTTAGTGCGGGTCAGCCTAGCGGGGGGACCGAACACCGGGGAGCTGTTTTTT.

The genes are TRBV5-1 and TRBJ2-7; TRBD2 matches at 11 bases. CDR1 SGHRS and CDR2 YFSETQ come from the germline V gene. The V and J ends lost 0 bases and 0 bases, in that order; junction bases with no gene match: 5. The length of the CDR3 is 17 residues. As DNA, the CDR3 is TGCGCCAGCAGCTTGGTTTCCGGACTAGCGGGCTCCTACGAGCAGTACTTC. Protein product: CASSLVSGLAGSYEQYF.

This clone came up a few times. V and J are TRBV30 and TRBJ1-3; D gene ambiguous. The V gene lost 1 base and the J gene lost 4 bases, with 8 bases spanning the gap. Germline V gene data show CDR1 as GTSNPN and CDR2 as SVGIG (reference sequence). There are 13 residues in the CDR3. CDR3 nucleotides: TGTGCCTGGAGTGGTGGGCTGGGAAACACCATATATTTT. It is translated as CAWSGGLGNTIYF.